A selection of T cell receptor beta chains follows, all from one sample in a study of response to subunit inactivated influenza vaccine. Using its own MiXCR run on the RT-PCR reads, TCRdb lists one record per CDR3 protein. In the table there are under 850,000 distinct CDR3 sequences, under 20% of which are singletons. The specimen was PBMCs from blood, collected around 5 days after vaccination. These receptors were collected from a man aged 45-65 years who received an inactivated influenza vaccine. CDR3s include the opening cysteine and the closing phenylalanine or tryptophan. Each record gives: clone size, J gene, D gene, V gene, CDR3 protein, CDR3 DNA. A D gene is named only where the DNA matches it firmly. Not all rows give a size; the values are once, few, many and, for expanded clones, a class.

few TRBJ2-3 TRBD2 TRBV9 CASSALNSGGLDTQYF TGTGCCAGCAGCGCCCTGAATAGCGGGGGCCTAGATACGCAGTATTTT
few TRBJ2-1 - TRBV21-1 CASSKNPRGSGDYNEQFF TGTGCCAGCAGCAAAAACCCCCGGGGTAGCGGGGACTACAATGAGCAGTTCTTC
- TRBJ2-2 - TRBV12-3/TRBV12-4 CASSRLVAGELFF TGTGCCAGCAGCAGACTAGTTGCAGGGGAGCTGTTTTTT
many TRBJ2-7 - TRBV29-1 CSVGNRGVDEQYF TGCAGCGTCGGAAACCGGGGAGTCGACGAGCAGTACTTC
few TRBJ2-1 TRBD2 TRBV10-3 CAIKDPSGGTYNEQFF TGTGCCATCAAAGACCCTAGCGGGGGCACCTACAATGAGCAGTTCTTC
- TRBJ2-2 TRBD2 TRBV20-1 CSASGLAGNTGELFF TGCAGTGCTAGTGGACTAGCGGGGAACACCGGGGAGCTGTTTTTT
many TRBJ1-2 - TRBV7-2 CASSLVGGPNYGYTF TGTGCCAGCAGCTTGGTCGGCGGGCCTAACTATGGCTACACCTTC
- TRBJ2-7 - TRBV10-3 CASNGQFNSYEQYF TGTGCCAGCAATGGACAGTTTAACTCCTACGAGCAGTACTTC
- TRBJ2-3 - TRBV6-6 CASSSGLPDTQYF TGTGCCAGCAGTTCGGGGTTGCCAGATACGCAGTATTTT
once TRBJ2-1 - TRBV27 CASSLIQSRGPDDEQFF TGTGCCAGCAGTCTTATTCAGTCGCGAGGCCCTGACGATGAGCAGTTCTTC
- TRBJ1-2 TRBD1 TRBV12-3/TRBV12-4 CASSYQGVKGYTF TGTGCCAGCAGTTATCAGGGGGTGAAGGGCTACACCTTC
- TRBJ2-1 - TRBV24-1 CATSEFRRGEQFF TGTGCCACCAGTGAGTTTAGACGGGGTGAGCAGTTCTTC
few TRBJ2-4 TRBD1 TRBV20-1 CSARTGGNIQYF TGCAGTGCACGGACAGGGGGCAACATTCAGTACTTC
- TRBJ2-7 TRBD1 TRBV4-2 CASSHGQGQGEQYF TGTGCCAGCAGCCACGGACAGGGACAAGGCGAGCAGTACTTC
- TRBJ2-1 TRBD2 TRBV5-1 CASSFSGRSSNEQFF TGCGCCAGCAGCTTCAGCGGGAGGAGTTCGAATGAGCAGTTCTTC
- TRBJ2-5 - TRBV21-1 CAASCEGRETQYF TGTGCCGCGAGCTGCGAGGGTAGGGAGACCCAGTACTTC
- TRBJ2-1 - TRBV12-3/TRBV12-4 CASSFGGSHNEQFF TGTGCCAGCAGTTTTGGGGGGAGCCACAATGAGCAGTTCTTC
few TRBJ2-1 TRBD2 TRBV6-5 CASSYSRSSGSRTGQFF TGTGCCAGCAGTTACTCGAGGTCTAGCGGGAGCAGGACCGGGCAGTTCTTC
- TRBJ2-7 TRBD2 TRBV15 CATSEDRYTSGYEQYF TGTGCCACCAGCGAGGATAGATACACTAGCGGTTACGAGCAGTACTTC